Listed below are T cell receptor beta chains from one sample, sequenced in a study of Graves' ophthalmopathy and Graves' hyperthyroidism. MiXCR was run by TCRdb on the multiplex PCR reads, yielding one entry per CDR3 protein. Here the sample spans over a million distinct CDR3 sequences, about 35% being singletons. Sequenced: peripheral blood or thyroid tissue (not recorded which). The receptors come from an adult man with Graves' hyperthyroidism. CDR3s include the opening cysteine and the closing phenylalanine or tryptophan. The order of the fields is clone size, D gene, V gene, J gene, CDR3 DNA, CDR3 protein. A D gene is named only where the DNA matches it firmly. The size entry is marked missing in some rows and otherwise reads once, few, many or a size class.

clone_size: .
d_call: .
v_call: TRBV29-1
j_call: TRBJ2-7
cdr3_nt: TGCAGCGTAGTGCCTCAGGGAGGTGAGCAGTACTTC
cdr3_aa: CSVVPQGGEQYF

clone_size: .
d_call: .
v_call: TRBV15
j_call: TRBJ2-5
cdr3_nt: TGTGCCACCAGCAGAGTTCCTCAAGAGACCCAGTACTTC
cdr3_aa: CATSRVPQETQYF

clone_size: .
d_call: .
v_call: TRBV28
j_call: TRBJ2-7
cdr3_nt: TGTGCCAGCAGTCGAAGGGGGCGGGACTACGAGCAGTACTTC
cdr3_aa: CASSRRGRDYEQYF

clone_size: .
d_call: .
v_call: TRBV10-3
j_call: TRBJ1-1
cdr3_nt: TGTGCCAGCAGTAGGGACCGCCGCAGGGTGAACACTGAAGCTTTCTTT
cdr3_aa: CASSRDRRRVNTEAFF

clone_size: .
d_call: TRBD1
v_call: TRBV7-8
j_call: TRBJ1-5
cdr3_nt: TGTGCCAGCAGCCCGGGACAGGGGGGGGCAGCTCAGCCCCAGCATTTT
cdr3_aa: CASSPGQGGAAQPQHF

clone_size: few
d_call: TRBD1
v_call: TRBV7-2
j_call: TRBJ2-7
cdr3_nt: TGTGCCAGCAGTTCACCACAGGGGATTGAGCAGTACTTC
cdr3_aa: CASSSPQGIEQYF

clone_size: .
d_call: TRBD2
v_call: TRBV29-1
j_call: TRBJ2-2
cdr3_nt: TGCAGCGTCAAACCGAAAACTAGCGGGGCAACTAAGGCCGGGGAGCTGTTTTTT
cdr3_aa: CSVKPKTSGATKAGELFF

clone_size: many
d_call: .
v_call: TRBV19
j_call: TRBJ2-2
cdr3_nt: TGTGCCAGTAGTATAGACGACACTGGTAGCACCGGGGAGCTGTTTTTT
cdr3_aa: CASSIDDTGSTGELFF

clone_size: .
d_call: .
v_call: TRBV2
j_call: TRBJ1-2
cdr3_nt: TGTGCCAGCACCGTCGCAGGGGGCTACACCTTC
cdr3_aa: CASTVAGGYTF

clone_size: .
d_call: TRBD1
v_call: TRBV20-1
j_call: TRBJ1-4
cdr3_nt: TGCAGTGCTAGATCGACAGGGGGCATGGATAAAAAACTGTTTTTT
cdr3_aa: CSARSTGGMDKKLFF

clone_size: many
d_call: .
v_call: TRBV5-5
j_call: TRBJ2-5
cdr3_nt: TGTGCCAGCAGCTTTCCGCGGGGAGAGACCCAGTACTTC
cdr3_aa: CASSFPRGETQYF

clone_size: many
d_call: .
v_call: TRBV12-3/TRBV12-4
j_call: TRBJ1-2
cdr3_nt: TGTGCCAGCAGTTTAAGATCGGGGGCTGGCGGCTACACCTTC
cdr3_aa: CASSLRSGAGGYTF

clone_size: .
d_call: .
v_call: TRBV15
j_call: TRBJ1-1
cdr3_nt: TGTGCCACCAGCAGAAATCGATGGCAGGGGCCGGTAACTGAAGCTTTCTTT
cdr3_aa: CATSRNRWQGPVTEAFF

clone_size: many
d_call: TRBD2
v_call: TRBV15
j_call: TRBJ2-7
cdr3_nt: TGTGCCACCAGCAGGTTAGCGGGAGGGCCCTACGAGCAGTACTTC
cdr3_aa: CATSRLAGGPYEQYF

clone_size: many
d_call: .
v_call: TRBV29-1
j_call: TRBJ1-3
cdr3_nt: TGCAGCGCTTGGTCAGGAAACACCATATATTTT
cdr3_aa: CSAWSGNTIYF

clone_size: .
d_call: .
v_call: TRBV20-1
j_call: TRBJ2-3
cdr3_nt: TGCAGTGCTTCTGGACTGGCCTCCAGCACAGATACGCAGTATTTT
cdr3_aa: CSASGLASSTDTQYF

clone_size: once
d_call: .
v_call: TRBV5-1
j_call: TRBJ2-5
cdr3_nt: TGCGCCAGCGGCCAGACGGGGGGCCCAGAGACCCAGTACTTC
cdr3_aa: CASGQTGGPETQYF

clone_size: many
d_call: TRBD2
v_call: TRBV2
j_call: TRBJ2-5
cdr3_nt: TGTGCCAGCAGTGAAAGGCTAGCGGACCAAGAGACCCAGCACTTC
cdr3_aa: CASSERLADQETQHF

clone_size: many
d_call: .
v_call: TRBV7-2
j_call: TRBJ2-7
cdr3_nt: TGTGCCAGCAGCTTAGAAGACTACGAGCAGTACTTC
cdr3_aa: CASSLEDYEQYF

clone_size: once
d_call: .
v_call: TRBV25-1
j_call: TRBJ1-4
cdr3_nt: TGTGCCAGCTATCGTCGGGCAGGATCAAATGAAAAACTGTTTTTT
cdr3_aa: CASYRRAGSNEKLFF

clone_size: many
d_call: .
v_call: TRBV10-3
j_call: TRBJ1-1
cdr3_nt: TGTGCCATCAGGCCTCGGGGGGATCACAACACTGAAGCTTTCTTT
cdr3_aa: CAIRPRGDHNTEAFF

clone_size: once
d_call: .
v_call: TRBV10-2
j_call: TRBJ2-5
cdr3_nt: TGTGCCAGCAGTTCCCGGACCGGGCTAAGGGAGACCCAGTACTTC
cdr3_aa: CASSSRTGLRETQYF

clone_size: .
d_call: .
v_call: TRBV4-3
j_call: TRBJ1-1
cdr3_nt: TGCGCCAGCAGCCAAGATCTCGGTGCCACTGAAGCTTTCTTT
cdr3_aa: CASSQDLGATEAFF

clone_size: few
d_call: .
v_call: TRBV13
j_call: TRBJ1-2
cdr3_nt: TGTGCCAGCAGCTACAACAGGGTATCCTATGGCTACACCTTC
cdr3_aa: CASSYNRVSYGYTF

clone_size: .
d_call: .
v_call: TRBV7-2
j_call: TRBJ1-1
cdr3_nt: TGTGCCAGCAGCATATCCGGACAGAACACTGAAGCTTTCTTT
cdr3_aa: CASSISGQNTEAFF